Reported below is one T cell receptor (beta chain). This record comes from a study of blood T cell repertoires in COVID-19. On the study more broadly: Specimens from acute and convalescent COVID-19 originated in the United States, Italy and Spain.

TCRdb keeps only in-frame clones here, not all; method: immunoSEQ multiplex PCR. The sample lists 150,000 to 250,000 clones, 94% seen once, with roughly 0.7% in the top ten. Trimming at V came to 4 bases and at J to 2 bases, leaving 4 bases not matched to a gene. Germline V CDR1 and CDR2: SGHRS, YFSETQ. This CDR3 is built from 15 residues. The chain links TRBV5-1 to TRBJ2-2, with 8 bases fitting TRBD1. Sequencing was done on a sample of peripheral blood. The sequence came from a man aged 25-45 years with COVID-19, enrolled during active disease. The CDR3 region has the DNA TGCGCCAGCAGCAGGACAGGGACCAACACCGGGGAGCTGTTTTTT. Translation: CASSRTGTNTGELFF.